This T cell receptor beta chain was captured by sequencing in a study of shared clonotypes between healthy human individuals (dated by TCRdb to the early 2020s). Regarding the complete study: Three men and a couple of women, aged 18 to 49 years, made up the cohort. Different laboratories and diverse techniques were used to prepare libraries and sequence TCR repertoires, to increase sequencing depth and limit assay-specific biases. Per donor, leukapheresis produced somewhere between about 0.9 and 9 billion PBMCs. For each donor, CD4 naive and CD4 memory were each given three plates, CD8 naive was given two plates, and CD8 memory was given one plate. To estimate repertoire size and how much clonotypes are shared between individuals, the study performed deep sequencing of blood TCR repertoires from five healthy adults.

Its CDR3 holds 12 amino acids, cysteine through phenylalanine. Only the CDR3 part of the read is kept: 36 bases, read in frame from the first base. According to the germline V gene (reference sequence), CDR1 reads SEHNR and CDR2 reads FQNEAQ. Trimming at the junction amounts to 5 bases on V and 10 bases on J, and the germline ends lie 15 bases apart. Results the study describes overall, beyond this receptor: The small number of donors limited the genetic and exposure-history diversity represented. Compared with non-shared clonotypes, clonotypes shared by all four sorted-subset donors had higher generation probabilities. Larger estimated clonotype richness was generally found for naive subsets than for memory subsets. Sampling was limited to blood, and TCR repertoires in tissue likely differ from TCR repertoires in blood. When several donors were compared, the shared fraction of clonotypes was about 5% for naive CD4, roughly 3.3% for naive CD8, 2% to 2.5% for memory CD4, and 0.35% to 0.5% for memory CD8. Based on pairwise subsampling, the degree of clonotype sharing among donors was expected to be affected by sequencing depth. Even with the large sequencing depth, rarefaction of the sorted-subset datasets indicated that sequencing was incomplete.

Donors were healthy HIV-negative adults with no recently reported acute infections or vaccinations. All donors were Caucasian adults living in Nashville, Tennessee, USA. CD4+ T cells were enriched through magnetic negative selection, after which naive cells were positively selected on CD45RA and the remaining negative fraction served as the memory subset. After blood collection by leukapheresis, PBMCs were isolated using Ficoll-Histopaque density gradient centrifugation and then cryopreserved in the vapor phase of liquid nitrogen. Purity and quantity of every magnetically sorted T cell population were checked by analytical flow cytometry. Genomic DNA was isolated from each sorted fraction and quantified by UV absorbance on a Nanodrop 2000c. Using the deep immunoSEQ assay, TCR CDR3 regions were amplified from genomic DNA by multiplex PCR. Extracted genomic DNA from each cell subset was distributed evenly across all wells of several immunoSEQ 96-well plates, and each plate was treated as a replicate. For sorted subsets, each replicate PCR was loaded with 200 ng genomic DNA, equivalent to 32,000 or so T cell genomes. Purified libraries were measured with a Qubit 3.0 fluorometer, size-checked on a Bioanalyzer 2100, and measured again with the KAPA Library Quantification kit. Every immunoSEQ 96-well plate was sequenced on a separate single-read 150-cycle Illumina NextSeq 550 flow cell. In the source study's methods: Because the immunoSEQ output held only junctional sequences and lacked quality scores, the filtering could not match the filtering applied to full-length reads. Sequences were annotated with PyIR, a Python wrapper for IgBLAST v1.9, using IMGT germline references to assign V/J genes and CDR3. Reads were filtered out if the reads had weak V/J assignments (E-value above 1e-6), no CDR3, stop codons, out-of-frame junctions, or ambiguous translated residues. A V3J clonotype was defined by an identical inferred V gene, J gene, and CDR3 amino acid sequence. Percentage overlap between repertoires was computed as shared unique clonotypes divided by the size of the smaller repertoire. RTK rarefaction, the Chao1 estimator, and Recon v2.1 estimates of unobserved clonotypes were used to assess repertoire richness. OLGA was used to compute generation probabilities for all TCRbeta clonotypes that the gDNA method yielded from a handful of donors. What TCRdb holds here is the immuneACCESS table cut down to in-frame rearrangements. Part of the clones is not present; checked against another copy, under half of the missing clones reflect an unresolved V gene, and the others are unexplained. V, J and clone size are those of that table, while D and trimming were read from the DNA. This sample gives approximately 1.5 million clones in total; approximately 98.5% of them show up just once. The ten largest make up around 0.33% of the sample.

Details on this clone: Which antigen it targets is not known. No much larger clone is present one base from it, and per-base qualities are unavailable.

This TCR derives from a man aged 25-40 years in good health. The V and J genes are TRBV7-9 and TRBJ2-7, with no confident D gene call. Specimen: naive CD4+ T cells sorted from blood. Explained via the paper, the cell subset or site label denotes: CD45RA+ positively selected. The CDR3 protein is CASSLDWLFQYF. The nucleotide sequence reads TGTGCCAGCAGCCTCGATTGGCTTTTTCAGTACTTC.